Shown below are 20 T cell receptor beta chains from a single sample sequenced in a study of identifying expanded T cells in peripheral blood. Data came from immunoSEQ multiplex PCR; TCRdb stores just in-frame clones and leaves some out. The table shows 95,000 to 100,000 clones, with around 88% occurring only once. Sequencing was performed on blood. These receptors were obtained from a person aged 18 to 70 in good health.

The chain couples TRBV12-5 to TRBJ2-7, with D possibly being TRBD1 or TRBD2 (5 bases each). CDR3 length: 13 amino acids. Germline V gene sequence: CDR1 LGHNT, CDR2 FRNRAP. The germline V and J ends were trimmed by 5 bases and 5 bases, with 13 bases remaining between them. The CDR3 bases are TGTGCTAGTGGTAGGGGACCTAGAAACGAGCAGTACTTC. Translation gives CASGRGPRNEQYF.

The rearrangement uses TRBV19 and TRBJ2-1; TRBD1 agrees at 9 bases. The CDR3 loop spans 17 amino acids. With 10 bases clipped from V and 3 bases from J, the junction kept 16 bases outside the gene matches. Germline assignment: CDR1 LNHDA and CDR2 SQIVND (reference sequence). CDR3 region: CATRTGEPQNYYNEQFF. In nucleotides, the CDR3 is TGTGCCACCCGGACAGGGGAGCCCCAGAACTACTACAATGAGCAGTTCTTC.

The chain couples TRBV11-3 to TRBJ1-4; 8 bases align to TRBD1. Germline loops: CDR1 SGHNT, CDR2 YENEEA. V lost 4 bases to trimming and J lost 4 bases; unmatched junction nucleotides: 11. The CDR3 totals 17 residues. CDR3 residues: CASSSLWTGKGNEKLFF. The DNA for the CDR3 is TGTGCCAGCAGCTCCCTATGGACAGGGAAAGGTAATGAAAAACTGTTTTTT.

This clone has only a few counts. CDR3 coding DNA: TGCGCCAGCAGCTTAGAATTGCCAAAAGAGACCCAGTACTTC. Its translation is CASSLELPKETQYF. This rearrangement joins TRBV5-1 to TRBJ2-5, with D hard to call. The ends were cut back, 2 bases at V and 3 bases at J, with 11 bases in the middle. Germline CDR1 SGHRS, CDR2 YFSETQ. This CDR3 comprises 14 residues. Variable domain in full (rest from reference TRBV5-1 and TRBJ2-5): KAGVTQTPRYLIKTRGQQVTLSCSPISGHRSVSWYQQTPGQGLQFLFEYFSETQRNKGNFPGRFSGRQFSNSRSEMNVSTLELGDSALYLCASSLELPKETQYFGPGTRLLVL.

The chain combines TRBV19 with TRBJ2-7; maybe TRBD1 (6 bases). Germline V lookup: CDR1 LNHDA, CDR2 SQIVND (reference sequence). V gave up 3 bases and J gave up 4 bases, with 13 bases separating them. The CDR3 runs to 14 residues. CDR3 bases: TGTGCCAGTAGTATTCAGGGGACATCTTACGAGCAGTACTTC. Residues: CASSIQGTSYEQYF.

This chain uses TRBV7-2 with TRBJ2-2; 7 bases are shared with TRBD1. The CDR3 runs to 15 residues. From germline, CDR1 is SGHTA and CDR2 FQGNSA. The J segment lost 4 bases and the V segment lost 6 bases, leaving 8 bases of the junction unmatched. CDR3 nucleotide sequence: TGTGCCAGCAGTATACAGGGGCGGGCCACCGGGGAGCTGTTTTTT. It codes for CASSIQGRATGELFF.

This clone was seen only a few times. This chain uses TRBV4-2 with TRBJ2-5; TRBD2 matches 9 bases. The CDR3 runs to 15 residues. Germline assignment: CDR1 LGHNA and CDR2 YNFKEQ. The junction had 0 bases not matched to a gene; V was cut back by 0 bases and J by 1 base. CDR3 region: CASSQERGGQETQYF. In DNA form, the CDR3 reads TGTGCCAGCAGCCAAGAGCGGGGGGGCCAAGAGACCCAGTACTTC.

CDR3 residues: CASSQDSIFTDTQYF. In DNA, the CDR3 is TGTGCCAGCAGCCAAGATTCGATATTCACAGATACGCAGTATTTT. V is TRBV14 and J is TRBJ2-3, with no clear D. V was clipped by 0 bases and J by 2 bases, with 9 bases between them. CDR3 size: 15 residues. Germline loops: CDR1 SGHDN, CDR2 FVKESK.

The V gene is TRBV4-3, the J gene TRBJ1-1, with unresolved D. CDR3 size: 14 residues. The V gene lost 0 bases and the J gene lost 2 bases, with 7 bases spanning the gap. Germline V gives CDR1 LGHNA, CDR2 YSLEER. CDR3 residues: CASSQDPVNTEAFF. For the CDR3, the DNA is TGCGCCAGCAGCCAAGACCCGGTAAACACTGAAGCTTTCTTT.

The rearrangement links TRBV29-1 to TRBJ1-3; no firm D call. There are 14 residues in the CDR3. Trimming pared 2 bases from V and 2 bases from J, leaving 10 bases between. The germline CDR1 and CDR2 sequences are SQVTM and ANQGSEA. As DNA, the CDR3 is TGCAGCGTTGAACGCGGGGAACCTGGAAACACCATATATTTT. Translation: CSVERGEPGNTIYF.

The chain employs TRBV30 and TRBJ1-4; D perhaps matches TRBD1 (6 bases). This CDR3 is built from 15 residues. Germline V CDR1 and CDR2: GTSNPN, SVGIG (reference sequence). The V end was cut by 4 bases, the J end by 6 bases, with 18 bases between. CDR3 nucleotide sequence: TGTGCCTGGACCGCCGGGAGGGGGTTCGATGAAAAACTGTTTTTT. Residues: CAWTAGRGFDEKLFF.

V usage is TRBV19 and J usage is TRBJ2-3; 7 bases line up with TRBD2. The V gene's germline CDR1 is LNHDA and CDR2 SQIVND (reference sequence). The J segment lost 1 base and the V segment lost 5 bases, leaving 12 bases of the junction unmatched. The CDR3 is 17 amino acids. The CDR3 protein is CASSSKPTSVGTDTQYF. CDR3 coding DNA: TGTGCCAGTAGTTCCAAACCTACTAGCGTCGGCACAGATACGCAGTATTTT.

This clone was recorded a few times. J is TRBJ1-5 and V is TRBV7-9, with a tentative D call TRBD1 (5 bases). V lost 4 bases to trimming and J lost 9 bases, with 10 bases between them. The germline V gene encodes CDR1 SEHNR and CDR2 FQNEAQ (reference sequence). The CDR3 has 12 amino acids. CDR3 coding DNA: TGTGCCAGCAGCTCCCGGGGGGGGCCCCAGCATTTT. Translating it yields CASSSRGGPQHF.

The rearrangement joins TRBV7-8 to TRBJ2-5, with D hard to call. V was pared by 5 bases and J by 3 bases, with 7 bases between. The CDR3 spans 12 residues. Germline V gives CDR1 SGHVS, CDR2 FQNEAQ. The CDR3: CASSPLKETQYF. The CDR3 DNA is TGTGCCAGCAGCCCCTTGAAAGAGACCCAGTACTTC.

The chain joins TRBV7-2 to TRBJ1-1; 10 bases line up with TRBD1. The CDR3 consists of 14 residues. With 6 bases clipped from V and 6 bases from J, the junction kept 7 bases outside the gene matches. In germline, CDR1 is SGHTA, CDR2 FQGNSA. The CDR3 loop is CASRTDRGLAEAFF. CDR3 nucleotide sequence: TGTGCCAGCAGAACTGACAGGGGGCTCGCTGAAGCTTTCTTT.

V is TRBV29-1 and J is TRBJ1-1, with D uncertain. This CDR3 comprises 15 residues. V was trimmed by 7 bases and J by 0 bases, leaving 18 bases between them. In germline, CDR1 is SQVTM, CDR2 ANQGSEA. CDR3 in amino acids: CSAGRVRYLNTEAFF. The CDR3 bases are TGCAGCGCTGGGAGGGTAAGGTATTTGAACACTGAAGCTTTCTTT.

The CDR3 here is CASSLLQNTEAFF. CDR3 coding DNA: TGTGCCAGCAGTTTATTGCAGAACACTGAAGCTTTCTTT. J is TRBJ1-1 and V is TRBV27; D gene ambiguous. Trimming removed 1 base at V and 1 base at J, with 4 bases between. The CDR3 has 13 amino acids. Germline-derived CDR1 and CDR2 are MNHEY and SMNVEV (reference sequence).

This clone was recorded once. The gene calls are TRBV6-1 and TRBJ1-5; no clear D. The length of the CDR3 is 15 residues. CDR1 and CDR2 (germline): MNHNS, SASEGT. V lost 6 bases and J 6 bases, leaving 18 bases between the germline ends. This chain's CDR3 is CASSTDLAGGQPQHF. The CDR3 DNA reads TGTGCCAGCAGCACGGACCTCGCCGGTGGTCAGCCCCAGCATTTT.

The rearrangement links TRBV7-9 to TRBJ2-1; D remains ambiguous. Trimming took off 1 base at V and 3 bases at J, with 16 bases between the two ends. CDR3 length equals 17 residues. The germline V gene has CDR1 SEHNR and CDR2 FQNEAQ (reference sequence). The CDR3 reads CASSLVAGSYGYNEQFF. The CDR3 region has the DNA TGTGCCAGCAGCTTAGTCGCCGGGTCTTACGGCTACAATGAGCAGTTCTTC.

The rearrangement uses TRBV20-1 and TRBJ1-2; the D gene is possibly TRBD1 (5 bases). Germline V CDR1 and CDR2: DFQATT, SNEGSKA (reference sequence). CDR3 length equals 11 residues. The V gene lost 6 bases and the J gene lost 4 bases, with 9 bases spanning the gap. CDR3 DNA: TGCAGTGCAGGGGAACCCTATGGCTACACCTTC. This gives the protein CSAGEPYGYTF.